This T cell receptor beta chain was identified during a study of T cell repertoires in cytomegalovirus infection. Germline values: CDR1 SGHVS, CDR2 FNYEAQ. Trimming cost V 5 bases and J 0 bases; bases outside gene matches: 5. CDR3 size: 17 residues. A single record per CDR3 protein comes from TCRdb applying MiXCR to the reads. In the table there are 150,000 or so distinct CDR3 sequences, 20% to 25% of which are singletons. This sequence joins TRBV7-6 and TRBJ2-3, with 13 bases that match TRBD2. This sequence originates from a human donor in good health (CMV status not recorded). Some clones in this sample may be carry-over from other donors' samples. Sequenced input: PBMCs. The CDR3 is CASSPGLAGSSTDTQYF. The CDR3 DNA reads as TGTGCCAGCAGCCCGGGACTAGCGGGATCTAGCACAGATACGCAGTATTTT. Full variable domain (missing parts from reference TRBV7-6 and TRBJ2-3): GAGVSQSPRYKVTKRGQDVALRCDPISGHVSLYWYRQALGQGPEFLTYFNYEAQQDKSGLPNDRFSAERPEGSISTLTIQRTEQRDSAMYRCASSPGLAGSSTDTQYFGPGTRLTVL.